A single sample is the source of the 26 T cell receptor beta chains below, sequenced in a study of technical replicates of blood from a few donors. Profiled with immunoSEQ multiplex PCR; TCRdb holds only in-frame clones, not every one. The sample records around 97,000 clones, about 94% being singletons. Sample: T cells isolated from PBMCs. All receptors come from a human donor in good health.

DNA of the CDR3: TGTGCCAGCAGTTTTAGAATCGCCAACGAGCAGTACTTC. Protein sequence: CASSFRIANEQYF. The chain couples TRBV27 to TRBJ2-7; D unclear. The germline V gene encodes CDR1 MNHEY and CDR2 SMNVEV (reference sequence). The V gene lost 3 bases and the J gene lost 5 bases, with 11 bases spanning the gap. The CDR3 is 13 residues long.

In nucleotides, the CDR3 is TGTGCCTGGACACCCGGGACATACGAGCAGTACTTC. Translation: CAWTPGTYEQYF. This chain uses TRBV30 with TRBJ2-7; tentatively, D is TRBD1 (6 bases). There are 12 residues in the CDR3. Germline assignment: CDR1 GTSNPN and CDR2 SVGIG (reference sequence). The V end was cut by 4 bases, the J end by 4 bases, with 11 bases between.

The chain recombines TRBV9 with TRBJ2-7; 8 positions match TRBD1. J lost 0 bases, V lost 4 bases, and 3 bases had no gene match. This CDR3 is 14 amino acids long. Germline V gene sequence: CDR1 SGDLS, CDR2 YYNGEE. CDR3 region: CASSPGTGSYEQYF. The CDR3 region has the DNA TGTGCCAGCAGCCCTGGGACAGGCTCCTACGAGCAGTACTTC. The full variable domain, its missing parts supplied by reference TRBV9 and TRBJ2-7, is DSGVTQTPKHLITATGQRVTLRCSPRSGDLSVYWYQQSLDQGLQFLIQYYNGEERAKGNILERFSAQQFPDLHSELNLSSLELGDSALYFCASSPGTGSYEQYFGPGTRLTVT.

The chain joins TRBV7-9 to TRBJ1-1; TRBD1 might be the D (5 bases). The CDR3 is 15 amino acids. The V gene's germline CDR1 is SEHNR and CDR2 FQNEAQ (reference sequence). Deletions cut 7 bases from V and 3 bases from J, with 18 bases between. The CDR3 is CASTEPTRTYTEAFF. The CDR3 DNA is TGTGCCAGCACCGAGCCGACGAGGACATACACTGAAGCTTTCTTT.

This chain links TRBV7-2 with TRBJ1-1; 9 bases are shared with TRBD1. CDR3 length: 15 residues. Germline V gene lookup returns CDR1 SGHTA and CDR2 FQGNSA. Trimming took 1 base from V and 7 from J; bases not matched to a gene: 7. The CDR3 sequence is CASSLVPPGQGEAFF. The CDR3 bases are TGTGCCAGCAGCTTAGTACCCCCGGGACAGGGTGAAGCTTTCTTT.

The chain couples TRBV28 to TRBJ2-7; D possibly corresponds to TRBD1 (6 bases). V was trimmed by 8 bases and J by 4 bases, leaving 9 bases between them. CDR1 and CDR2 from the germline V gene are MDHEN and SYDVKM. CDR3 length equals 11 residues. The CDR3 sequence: CASGRGYEQYF. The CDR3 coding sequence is TGTGCCAGCGGCAGGGGTTACGAGCAGTACTTC.

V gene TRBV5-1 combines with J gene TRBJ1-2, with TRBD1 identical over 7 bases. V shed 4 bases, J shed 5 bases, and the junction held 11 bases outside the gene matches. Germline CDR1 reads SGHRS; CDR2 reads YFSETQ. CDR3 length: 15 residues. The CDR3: CASSRIGTANYGYTF. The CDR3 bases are TGCGCCAGCAGCCGAATCGGGACAGCGAATTATGGCTACACCTTC.

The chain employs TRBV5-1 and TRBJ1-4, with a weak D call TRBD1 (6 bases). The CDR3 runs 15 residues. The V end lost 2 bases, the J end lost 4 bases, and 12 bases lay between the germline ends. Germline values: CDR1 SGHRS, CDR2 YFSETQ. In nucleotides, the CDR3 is TGCGCCAGCAGCTTTCTGGACAGAGATAATGAAAAACTGTTTTTT. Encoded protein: CASSFLDRDNEKLFF.

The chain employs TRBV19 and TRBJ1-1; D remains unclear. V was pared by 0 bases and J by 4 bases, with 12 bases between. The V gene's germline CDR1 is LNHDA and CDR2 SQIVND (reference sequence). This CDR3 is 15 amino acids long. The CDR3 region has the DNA TGTGCCAGTAGTATAGATCAACGTCCGAGCACTGAAGCTTTCTTT. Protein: CASSIDQRPSTEAFF.

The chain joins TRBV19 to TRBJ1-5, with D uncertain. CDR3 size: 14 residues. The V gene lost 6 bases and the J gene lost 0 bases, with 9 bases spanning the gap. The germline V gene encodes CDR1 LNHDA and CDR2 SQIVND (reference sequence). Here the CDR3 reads CASRFTASNQPQHF. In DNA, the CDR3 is TGTGCCAGTAGATTTACAGCTAGCAATCAGCCCCAGCATTTT.

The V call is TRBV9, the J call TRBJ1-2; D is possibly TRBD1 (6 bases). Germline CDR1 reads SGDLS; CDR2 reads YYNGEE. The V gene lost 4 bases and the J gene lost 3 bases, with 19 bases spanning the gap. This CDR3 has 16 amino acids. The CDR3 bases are TGTGCCAGCAGCCTCCCAAGGGCAGGGGCTTACTATGGCTACACCTTC. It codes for CASSLPRAGAYYGYTF.

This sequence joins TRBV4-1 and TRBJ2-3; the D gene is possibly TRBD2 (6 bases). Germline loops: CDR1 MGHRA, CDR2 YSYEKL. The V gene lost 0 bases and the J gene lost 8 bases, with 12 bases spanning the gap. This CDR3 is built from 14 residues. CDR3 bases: TGCGCCAGCAGCCAAGATCCGGGGACTCCTACGCAGTATTTT. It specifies CASSQDPGTPTQYF.

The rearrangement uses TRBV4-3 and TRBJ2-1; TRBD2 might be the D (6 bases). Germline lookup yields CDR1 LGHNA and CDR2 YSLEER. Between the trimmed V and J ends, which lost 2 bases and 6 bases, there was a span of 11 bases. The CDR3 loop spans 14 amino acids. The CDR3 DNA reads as TGCGCCAGCAGCCAAATAGCGGACGCCAATGAGCAGTTCTTC. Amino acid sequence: CASSQIADANEQFF.

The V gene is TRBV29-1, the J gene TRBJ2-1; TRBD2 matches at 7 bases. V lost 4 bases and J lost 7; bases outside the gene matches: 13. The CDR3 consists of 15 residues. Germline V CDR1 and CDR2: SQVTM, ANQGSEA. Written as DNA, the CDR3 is TGCAGCGTTGTCCTCGGGGCGGGAGAGAGGAATGAGCAGTTCTTC. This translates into CSVVLGAGERNEQFF.

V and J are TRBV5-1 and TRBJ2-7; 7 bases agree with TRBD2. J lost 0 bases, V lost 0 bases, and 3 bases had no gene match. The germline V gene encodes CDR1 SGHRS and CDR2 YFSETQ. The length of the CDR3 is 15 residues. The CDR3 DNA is TGCGCCAGCAGCTTGGTGGGGGGGAGCTCCTACGAGCAGTACTTC. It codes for CASSLVGGSSYEQYF.

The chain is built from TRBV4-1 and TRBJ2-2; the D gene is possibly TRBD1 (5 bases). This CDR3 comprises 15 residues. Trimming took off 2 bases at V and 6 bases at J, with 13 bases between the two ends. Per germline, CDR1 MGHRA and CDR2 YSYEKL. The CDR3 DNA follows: TGCGCCAGCAGCCAATTCAGGGTTTCCCCCGGGGAGCTGTTTTTT. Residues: CASSQFRVSPGELFF.

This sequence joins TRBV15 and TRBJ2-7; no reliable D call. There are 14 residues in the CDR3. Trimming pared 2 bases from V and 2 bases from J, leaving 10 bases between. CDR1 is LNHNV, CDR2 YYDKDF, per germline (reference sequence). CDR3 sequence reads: CATSRLGMTYEQYF. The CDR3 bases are TGTGCCACCAGCAGACTAGGCATGACCTACGAGCAGTACTTC.

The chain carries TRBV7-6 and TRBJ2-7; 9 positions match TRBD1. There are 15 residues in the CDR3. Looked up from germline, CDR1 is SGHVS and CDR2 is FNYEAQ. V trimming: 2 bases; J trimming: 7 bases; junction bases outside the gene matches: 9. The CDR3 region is CASSLPRTGEGEQYF. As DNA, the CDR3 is TGTGCCAGCAGCTTACCGCGGACAGGGGAAGGAGAGCAGTACTTC.

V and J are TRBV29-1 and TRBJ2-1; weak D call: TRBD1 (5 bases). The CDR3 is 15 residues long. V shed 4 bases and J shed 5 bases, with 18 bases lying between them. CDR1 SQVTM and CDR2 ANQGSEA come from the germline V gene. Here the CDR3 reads CSVVAPTGWDNEQFF. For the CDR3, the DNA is TGCAGCGTTGTTGCTCCAACAGGTTGGGACAATGAGCAGTTCTTC.

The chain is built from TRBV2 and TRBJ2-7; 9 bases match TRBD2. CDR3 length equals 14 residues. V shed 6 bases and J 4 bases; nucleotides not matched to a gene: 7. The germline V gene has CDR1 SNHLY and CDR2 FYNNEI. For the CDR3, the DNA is TGTGCCAGCAGGGTCGGACTAGCGAGGTACGAGCAGTACTTC. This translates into CASRVGLARYEQYF.

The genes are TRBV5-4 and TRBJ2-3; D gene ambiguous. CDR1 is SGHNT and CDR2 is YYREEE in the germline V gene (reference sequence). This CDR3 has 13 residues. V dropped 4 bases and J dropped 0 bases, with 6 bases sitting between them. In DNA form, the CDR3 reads TGTGCCAGCAGCCGAGCTAGCACAGATACGCAGTATTTT. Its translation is CASSRASTDTQYF.

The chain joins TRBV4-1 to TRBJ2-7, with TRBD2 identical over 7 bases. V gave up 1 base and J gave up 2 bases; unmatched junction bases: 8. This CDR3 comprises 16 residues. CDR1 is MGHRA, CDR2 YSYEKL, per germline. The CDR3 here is CASSQGGGRFAYEQYF. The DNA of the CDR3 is TGCGCCAGCAGCCAAGGAGGCGGGAGATTCGCCTACGAGCAGTACTTC.

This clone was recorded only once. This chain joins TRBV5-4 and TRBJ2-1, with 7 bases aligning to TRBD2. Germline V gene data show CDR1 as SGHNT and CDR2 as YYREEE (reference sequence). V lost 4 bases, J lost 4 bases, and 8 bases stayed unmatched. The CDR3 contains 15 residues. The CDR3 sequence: CASSRGAGDYNEQFF. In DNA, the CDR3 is TGTGCCAGCAGCCGAGGGGCGGGAGATTACAATGAGCAGTTCTTC.

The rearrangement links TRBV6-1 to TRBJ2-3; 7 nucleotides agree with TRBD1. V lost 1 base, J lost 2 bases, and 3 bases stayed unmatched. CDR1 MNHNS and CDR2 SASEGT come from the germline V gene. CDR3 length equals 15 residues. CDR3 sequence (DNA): TGTGCCAGCAGTGAAGGTCAGGGGGTCACAGATACGCAGTATTTT. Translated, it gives CASSEGQGVTDTQYF.

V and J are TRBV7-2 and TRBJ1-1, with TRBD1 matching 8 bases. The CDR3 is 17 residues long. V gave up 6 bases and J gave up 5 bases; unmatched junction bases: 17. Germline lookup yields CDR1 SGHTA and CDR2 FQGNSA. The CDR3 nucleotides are TGTGCCAGCAGTTCCGGAGGACAGGGACGAAAGGGGACTGAAGCTTTCTTT. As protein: CASSSGGQGRKGTEAFF. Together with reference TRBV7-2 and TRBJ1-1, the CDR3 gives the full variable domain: GAGVSQSPSNKVTEKGKDVELRCDPISGHTALYWYRQSLGQGLEFLIYFQGNSAPDKSGLPSDRFSAERTGGSVSTLTIQRTQQEDSAVYLCASSSGGQGRKGTEAFFGQGTRLTVV.

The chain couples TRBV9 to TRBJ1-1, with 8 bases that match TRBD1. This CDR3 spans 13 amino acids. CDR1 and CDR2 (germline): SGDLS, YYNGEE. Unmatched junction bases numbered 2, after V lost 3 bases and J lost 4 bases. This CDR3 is CASSGQGITEAFF. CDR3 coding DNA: TGTGCCAGCAGCGGACAGGGGATCACTGAAGCTTTCTTT.